The rows below give T cell receptor beta chains drawn from one sample of a study of regulatory T cells in long-lasting Graves disease. One entry per CDR3 protein, called by TCRdb with MiXCR from the multiplex PCR reads. The sample consists of roughly 610,000 distinct CDR3 sequences, around 15% of them appearing once. These data were likewise used in another study, on T cells in Graves' hyperthyroidism and ophthalmopathy.

The sample consisted of peripheral blood mononuclear cells (PBMCs), taken at new diagnosis, from a patient treated with antithyroid drugs. Source of these receptors: a woman in her twenties or thirties with Graves disease. The CDR3 runs from the conserved cysteine through the conserved F or W. D genes are given only for firm matches. Size is stated for part of the rows, as once, few or many counts, or as a class when the clone is expanded.

D gene,J gene,clone size,V gene,CDR3 DNA,CDR3 protein
NA,TRBJ2-3,few,TRBV25-1,TGTGCCAGCAGGAGGGGCGGGAGCACAGATACGCAGTATTTT,CASRRGGSTDTQYF
TRBD2,TRBJ2-1,many,TRBV28,TGTGCCAGCAGTACGACTAGCGGGAGCGTGCATGAGCAGTTCTTC,CASSTTSGSVHEQFF
NA,TRBJ2-3,many,TRBV5-1,TGCGCCAGCAGCGATCTCGTGGGGTATACGCAGTATTTT,CASSDLVGYTQYF
TRBD2,TRBJ2-7,few,TRBV29-1,TGCAGCGTTGAAGTAGCGGGAGGTACCTACGAGCAGTACTTC,CSVEVAGGTYEQYF
TRBD2,TRBJ2-5,NA,TRBV6-2/TRBV6-3,TGTGCCAGCCTAGTTTGGCGGGAGGGGCGGCAGACCCAGTACTTC,CASLVWREGRQTQYF
NA,TRBJ1-5,many,TRBV28,TGTGCCAGCAGTTCCCCTCCCCAGCCCCAGCATTTT,CASSSPPQPQHF
NA,TRBJ2-7,many,TRBV3-1,TGTGCCAGCAGTCAGGGATCAGAGCAGTACTTC,CASSQGSEQYF
NA,TRBJ2-7,NA,TRBV20-1,TGCAGTGCTAGAGACCCGACAGGTAATGAGCAGTACTTC,CSARDPTGNEQYF
NA,TRBJ1-1,many,TRBV12-5,TGTGCTAGTGGTTTGGGCCACGGGTTGAACACTGAAGCTTTCTTT,CASGLGHGLNTEAFF
NA,TRBJ2-7,many,TRBV28,TGTGCCAGCAGGGCTCACGGTGCCGCCTACGAGCAGTACTTC,CASRAHGAAYEQYF
NA,TRBJ2-3,few,TRBV6-2/TRBV6-3,TGTGCCAGCACCTATCGTACGACTTCACGGGATACGCAGTATTTT,CASTYRTTSRDTQYF
TRBD1,TRBJ1-5,few,TRBV27,TGTGCCAGCCTTCTGAGGACAGGCACCCATCAGCCCCAGCATTTT,CASLLRTGTHQPQHF
TRBD2,TRBJ2-3,NA,TRBV6-4,TGTGCCAGCAGTGACTCGTGGATAGCGGGTTCGACAGATACGCAGTATTTT,CASSDSWIAGSTDTQYF
NA,TRBJ2-7,many,TRBV28,TGTGCCAGCAGGGATTCGGTGACCACATACGAGCAGTACTTC,CASRDSVTTYEQYF
NA,TRBJ2-1,NA,TRBV5-1,TGCGCCAGCAGCATGGGAGGGACAGGTGAGAGGAATGAGCAGTTCTTC,CASSMGGTGERNEQFF
NA,TRBJ2-2,many,TRBV30,TGTGCCTGGGATTTAGGGTACACCGGGGAGCTGTTTTTT,CAWDLGYTGELFF
TRBD1,TRBJ1-1,NA,TRBV3-1,TGTGCCAGCAGCCGTCGGACAGGCCCGGGGACTGAAGCTTTCTTT,CASSRRTGPGTEAFF
TRBD1,TRBJ2-7,NA,TRBV28,TGTGCCAGCAGACCTCCGGGACAGGCCTACGAGCAGTACTTC,CASRPPGQAYEQYF
TRBD2,TRBJ2-1,many,TRBV7-2,TGTGCCATCGGCGGGAGGATCAACAATGAGCAGTTCTTC,CAIGGRINNEQFF
NA,TRBJ2-5,many,TRBV6-1,TGTGCCAGCAGTCCCTCGGAGGTTCAAGAGACCCAGTACTTC,CASSPSEVQETQYF
TRBD1,TRBJ1-5,few,TRBV6-5,TGTGCCAGCAGTTCCCGGGACAGGGGAGGACCGGGTCAGCCCCAGCATTTT,CASSSRDRGGPGQPQHF
NA,TRBJ2-1,NA,TRBV5-1,TGCGCCAGCAGGCCGGGGACTGGGAATCAGCAGTTCTTC,CASRPGTGNQQFF
NA,TRBJ1-6,NA,TRBV3-1,TGTGCCAGCAGCCAATCTGGGGGGAAAGTAAATTCACCCCTCCACTTT,CASSQSGGKVNSPLHF
NA,TRBJ2-6,NA,TRBV7-9,TGTGCCAGCACCGGACAAGGGACGGCGGCTGGGGCCAACGTCCTGACTTTC,CASTGQGTAAGANVLTF
TRBD1,TRBJ2-5,many,TRBV7-8,TGTGCCAGCAGTCCTGACAGGGCAGCAGAGACCCAGTACTTC,CASSPDRAAETQYF
NA,TRBJ2-2,many,TRBV12-3/TRBV12-4,TGTGCCAGCAGCCGGACTGGCAGCTCCGGGGAGCTGTTTTTT,CASSRTGSSGELFF
NA,TRBJ2-2,NA,TRBV6-1,TGTGCCAGCGGGGGGTTGCCCGGGGAGCTGTTTTTT,CASGGLPGELFF
NA,TRBJ2-7,few,TRBV20-1,TGCAGTGCAAACCCCCCCGGCTCCTACGAGCAGTACTTC,CSANPPGSYEQYF
NA,TRBJ2-4,many,TRBV28,TGTGCCAGCAGTTTTCCAGGTATATCCAAAAACATTCAGTACTTC,CASSFPGISKNIQYF
NA,TRBJ1-2,few,TRBV3-1,TGTGCCAGCAGCTCACGAGTCGTTGGCTACACCTTC,CASSSRVVGYTF
NA,TRBJ1-3,NA,TRBV25-1,TGTGCCAGCAGTGAACCGCGCTTCTCTGGAAACACCATATATTTT,CASSEPRFSGNTIYF
NA,TRBJ2-3,NA,TRBV5-1,TGCGCCACCGCTCGGGCTCAACTAAACCCAAGCACAGATACGCAGTATTTT,CATARAQLNPSTDTQYF
NA,TRBJ1-1,many,TRBV27,TGTGCCAGCAGTTTAAGTTCCAGTCTAAACACTGAAGCTTTCTTT,CASSLSSSLNTEAFF
TRBD2,TRBJ2-6,few,TRBV5-1,TGCGCCAGCAGCGGGGGGGGACTAGCGGGAGCTGGGGCCAACGTCCTGACTTTC,CASSGGGLAGAGANVLTF
TRBD1,TRBJ2-7,few,TRBV5-1,TGCGCCAGCAGCTTGGCTTCAGGGACAGGTCCCTACGAGCAGTACTTC,CASSLASGTGPYEQYF
NA,TRBJ1-2,few,TRBV9,TGTGCCAGCAGCGTAGGAGGTTGGAACTATGGCTACACCTTC,CASSVGGWNYGYTF
TRBD1,TRBJ2-4,NA,TRBV14,TGTGCCAGCAGCTCCCACAGGGACAGGATCTTCAACATTCAGTACTTC,CASSSHRDRIFNIQYF
NA,TRBJ2-7,many,TRBV28,TGTGCCAGCAGGTCCAGGGCTCTCTACGAGCAGTACTTC,CASRSRALYEQYF
TRBD1,TRBJ1-6,few,TRBV20-1,TGCAGTGCTAGAGGAGACAGGGGGATCTATAATTCACCCCTCCACTTT,CSARGDRGIYNSPLHF
NA,TRBJ1-2,many,TRBV30,TGTGCCTGGAGTGCAGGGAATTGGGGCTACACCTTC,CAWSAGNWGYTF
TRBD1,TRBJ1-5,NA,TRBV3-1,TGTGCCAGCAGCCATACAGGGGTCTCGGGTCAGCCCCAGCATTTT,CASSHTGVSGQPQHF
NA,TRBJ2-1,few,TRBV7-3,TGTGCCAGCAGCTTAAGATCAGACCGTTACAATGAGCAGTTCTTC,CASSLRSDRYNEQFF
NA,TRBJ2-5,many,TRBV7-2,TGTGCCAGCAGCTTAGGGTTAGGTCAGGTGGTGACCCAGTACTTC,CASSLGLGQVVTQYF
NA,TRBJ1-4,few,TRBV7-9,TGTGCCAGCAGCCCCCGAGGGACTCTTGGGGGTAGGGAAAAACTGTTTTTT,CASSPRGTLGGREKLFF
TRBD1,TRBJ1-1,many,TRBV7-8,TGTGCCAGCAGCTCCACACAGGGGAGCACTGAAGCTTTCTTT,CASSSTQGSTEAFF
NA,TRBJ1-1,many,TRBV30,TGTGCCTGGAGCCAGATGAACACTGAAGCTTTCTTT,CAWSQMNTEAFF
NA,TRBJ1-4,NA,TRBV5-1,TGCGCCAGCAGCTTGGCCTCGGTTGCAACTAATGAAAAACTGTTTTTT,CASSLASVATNEKLFF
NA,TRBJ1-6,NA,TRBV10-3,TGTGCCATCAGTGAGTCGACCGGGATGGGGAATTCACCCCTCCACTTT,CAISESTGMGNSPLHF
NA,TRBJ2-7,NA,TRBV18,TGTGCCAGCTCACCACTCCGGGGCTTCTACGAGCAGTACTTC,CASSPLRGFYEQYF
NA,TRBJ2-5,NA,TRBV6-2/TRBV6-3,TGTGCCAGCAGTGAAGGAGGGTATGTAAAGACCCAGTACTTC,CASSEGGYVKTQYF
TRBD1,TRBJ2-2,NA,TRBV5-1,TGCGCCAGCAGCAGGAAAGGGACAGTGGTCACCGGGGAGCTGTTTTTT,CASSRKGTVVTGELFF
NA,TRBJ2-3,many,TRBV15,TGTGCCACCAGCAGAGATGGCGGCACAGATACGCAGTATTTT,CATSRDGGTDTQYF
NA,TRBJ1-1,NA,TRBV28,TGTGCCAGCGTCGCCCCAAAGACTGAAGCTTTCTTT,CASVAPKTEAFF
NA,TRBJ2-3,many,TRBV27,TGTGCCAGCAGTTTCGGAGCCCCTGACATTGGAACGCAGTATTTT,CASSFGAPDIGTQYF
NA,TRBJ2-7,once,TRBV6-1,TGTGCCAGCAGCCCCCTCCCTTTCAACTACAATGAGCAGTACTTC,CASSPLPFNYNEQYF